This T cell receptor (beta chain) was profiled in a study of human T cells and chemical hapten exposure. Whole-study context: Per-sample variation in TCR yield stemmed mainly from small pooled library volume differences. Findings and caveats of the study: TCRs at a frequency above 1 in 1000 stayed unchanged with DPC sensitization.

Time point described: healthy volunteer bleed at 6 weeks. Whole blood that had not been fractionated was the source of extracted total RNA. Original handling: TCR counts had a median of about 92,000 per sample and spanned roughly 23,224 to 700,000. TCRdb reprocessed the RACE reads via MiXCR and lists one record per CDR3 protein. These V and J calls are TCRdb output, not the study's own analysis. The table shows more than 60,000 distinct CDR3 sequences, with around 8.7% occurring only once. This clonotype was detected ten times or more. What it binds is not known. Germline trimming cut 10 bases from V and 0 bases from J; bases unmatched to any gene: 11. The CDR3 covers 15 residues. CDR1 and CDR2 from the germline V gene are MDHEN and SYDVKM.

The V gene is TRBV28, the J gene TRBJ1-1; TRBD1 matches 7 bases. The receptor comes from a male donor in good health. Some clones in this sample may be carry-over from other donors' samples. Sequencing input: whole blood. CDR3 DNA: TGTGCCACAGGGGGGGAGGGTAACATGAACACTGAAGCTTTCTTT. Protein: CATGGEGNMNTEAFF.